This TCR beta chain emerged from a study of tumor-infiltrating lymphocytes in primary liver carcinoma. Overall study results and limits: With p = 0.039, the top-250-clone fraction in tumors significantly exceeded that in blood.

The length of the CDR3 is 15 residues. Per germline, CDR1 SGHRS and CDR2 YFSETQ. The V end lost 3 bases, the J end lost 0 bases, and 9 bases lay between the germline ends. Unsorted whole blood supplied the RNA, and germline DNA was extracted too. Infection with HBV was chronic in patients; they were treatment-naive. The authors made TCR beta cDNA from around 500 ng total RNA with a constant-region primer. Generation of the TCR beta libraries relied on three nested multiplex PCR rounds using slightly modified ARM-PCR. Amplification in the first two PCR rounds was performed using TRBV1-TRBV30 forward primers and a C-beta reverse primer for 10 cycles each. From the multiplex PCR reads, TCRdb called clonotypes with MiXCR, one entry per CDR3 protein. The sample holds 300,000 to 350,000 distinct CDR3 sequences, about 61% seen once. Details on this clonotype: Its specificity is unknown.

The sample taken for sequencing was peripheral blood. The chain is built from TRBV5-1 and TRBJ1-4, with a tentative D call TRBD1 (5 bases). The source is a man aged 40-49 years with primary liver carcinoma and hepatitis B virus infection. The CDR3 reads CASSSSGATNEKLFF. CDR3 in DNA: TGCGCCAGCAGCTCGTCGGGGGCAACTAATGAAAAACTGTTTTTT.